These 9 T cell receptor beta chains originate from one sample sequenced in a study of T-cell reconstitution after alpha-beta-depleted transplantation in children (dated by TCRdb to 2016 to 2017). General findings and caveats noted by the study authors: Over the following months the frequencies of hyperexpanded clones went down, and after one year T-cell counts and TCRbeta diversity were mostly credited to newly produced T cells.

The library was built by means of PCR. Data came from an Illumina HiSeq 2500. TCR library preparation used molecular barcoding, with unique molecular identifiers applied to normalize quantification of the TCRbeta repertoire. The public reads were reanalyzed by TCRdb: fastp trimming at Q25, MiXCR alignment, in-frame beta chains only. Rows are unified per CDR3 protein, each entry keeping the most common DNA and genes. Present in this sample are around 270,000 distinct CDR3 sequences, almost 8% of which were seen just once. The leading ten clones occupy approximately 8.6% of the sample. The treatment or condition tag for this specimen amounts to: allogeneic hematopoietic cell transplantation with graft depleted of TCRalphabeta T cells and CD19 B cells. These receptors' antigens are unknown. The material was peripheral blood, obtained 360 days after TCRalphabeta/CD19-depleted stem cell transplant. All receptors derive from a female patient between 2 and 15 years old who had a stem cell transplant for Fanconi anemia, so the T cells may come from the graft donor.

This clonotype was counted at least ten times. CDR3 nucleotide sequence: TGCAGCGCACAGGGTGGAGACTTCTACGAGCAGTACTTC. Protein product: CSAQGGDFYEQYF. The rearrangement links TRBV29-1 to TRBJ2-7, with a possible D match to TRBD1 (6 bases). This CDR3 has 13 residues. Germline values: CDR1 SQVTM, CDR2 ANQGSEA. V gave up 7 bases and J gave up 3 bases, with 16 bases separating them.

This clonotype was counted only a few times. The J gene is TRBJ2-1, the V gene TRBV20-1; 9 bases are a match to TRBD1. The CDR3 spans 15 residues. CDR1 is DFQATT and CDR2 is SNEGSKA in the germline V gene (reference sequence). V lost 0 bases and J lost 10; bases outside the gene matches: 10. CDR3 sequence: CSARDPQGASREQFF. CDR3 nucleotides: TGCAGTGCTAGAGACCCACAGGGGGCGTCGCGGGAGCAGTTCTTC.

In this sample, this clonotype turned up a few times. The gene calls are TRBV20-1 and TRBJ2-7; 9 bases fit TRBD1. Germline V gene sequence: CDR1 DFQATT, CDR2 SNEGSKA (reference sequence). Trimming removed 6 bases from V and 7 bases from J; junction bases left unmatched: 19. The length of the CDR3 is 16 residues. The CDR3 DNA is TGCAGTGCCTATCCCCAGGGACAGGGACCTCTGGGAGAGCAGTACGTC. Translation gives CSAYPQGQGPLGEQYV.

This clonotype was detected ten times or more. The chain uses TRBV5-1 and TRBJ2-2, with D unclear. CDR3 length: 12 residues. V was pared by 2 bases and J by 6 bases, with 5 bases between. Germline V lookup: CDR1 SGHRS, CDR2 YFSETQ. CDR3 sequence reads: CASSFGPGELFF. In nucleotides, the CDR3 is TGCGCCAGCAGCTTTGGACCCGGGGAGCTGTTTTTT.

This clonotype was recorded many times. This chain joins TRBV7-9 and TRBJ2-5; D is unclear. Germline CDR1 and CDR2: SEHNR and FQNEAQ (reference sequence). Between the trimmed V and J ends, which lost 3 bases and 0 bases, there was a span of 11 bases. This CDR3 contains 15 residues. Written as DNA, the CDR3 is TGTGCCAGCAGCTTCCCGACTTCTTACCAAGAGACCCAGTACTTC. Translating it yields CASSFPTSYQETQYF. The whole variable domain, remainder taken from reference TRBV7-9 and TRBJ2-5, is DTGVSQNPRHKITKRGQNVTFRCDPISEHNRLYWYRQTLGQGPEFLTYFQNEAQLEKSRLLSDRFSAERPKGSFSTLEIQRTEQGDSAMYLCASSFPTSYQETQYFGPGTRLLVL.

The chain joins TRBV4-1 to TRBJ2-7, with 12 bases lining up with TRBD1. Losses at the gene ends were 4 bases for V and 2 bases for J; bases not matched to a gene: 9. This CDR3 spans 17 amino acids. Germline lookup yields CDR1 MGHRA and CDR2 YSYEKL. The CDR3, as DNA: TGCGCCAGCAGCCGGTCCCGGGACAGGGGGCACACCTACGAGCAGTACTTC. Protein: CASSRSRDRGHTYEQYF.

This clonotype was counted ten times or more. V is TRBV29-1 and J is TRBJ2-3, with 10 bases matching TRBD2. The CDR3 totals 16 residues. Germline lookup yields CDR1 SQVTM and CDR2 ANQGSEA. With 3 bases clipped from V and 0 bases from J, the junction kept 6 bases outside the gene matches. In DNA form, the CDR3 reads TGCAGCGTTGATGGTCTAGCGGGAGTAAGCACAGATACGCAGTATTTT. Translating gives CSVDGLAGVSTDTQYF.

This clonotype showed up just a few times. CDR3 nucleotide sequence: TGTGCCAGCTCATACTTAGGAACCTACGAGCAGTACTTC. This sequence encodes CASSYLGTYEQYF. The rearrangement uses TRBV18 and TRBJ2-7; D is ambiguous. Germline CDR1 KGHSH, CDR2 LQKENI. The germline V and J ends were trimmed by 5 bases and 2 bases, with 10 bases remaining between them. The CDR3 contains 13 residues.

This clonotype appeared a few times. V usage is TRBV20-1 and J usage is TRBJ2-2; perhaps TRBD2 as D (6 bases). The germline gives CDR1 DFQATT, CDR2 SNEGSKA (reference sequence). The CDR3 spans 13 residues. V was pared by 6 bases and J by 8 bases, with 16 bases between. This CDR3 reads CSAGVAGRGELFF. The CDR3 coding sequence is TGCAGTGCCGGGGTGGCGGGGAGGGGGGAGCTGTTTTTT.